These 7 T cell receptor beta chains share one sample of origin, sequenced in a study of identical twins. TCRdb reprocessed the 5' RACE reads via MiXCR and lists one record per CDR3 protein. The table shows fewer than 350,000 distinct CDR3 sequences, with roughly 8.6% occurring only once. These same data were also listed under a study on yellow fever vaccine responses in identical twins.

The source material was memory (CD45RO+) T cells sorted from blood. Receptors originate from a woman between 18 and 29 years old in good health.

In this sample, this clonotype turned up a few times. The chain carries TRBV28 and TRBJ1-5; no clear D. The CDR3 runs 14 residues. With 6 bases removed from V and 6 bases from J, the gap between germline ends came to 15 bases. Germline lookup yields CDR1 MDHEN and CDR2 SYDVKM. CDR3 DNA: TGTGCCAGCAGCCCTCTTGAAGTTGGTCAGCCCCAGCATTTT. This translates into CASSPLEVGQPQHF. The full variable domain, rest sourced from reference TRBV28 and TRBJ1-5, is DVKVTQSSRYLVKRTGEKVFLECVQDMDHENMFWYRQDPGLGLRLIYFSYDVKMKEKGDIPEGYSVSREKKERFSLILESASTNQTSMYLCASSPLEVGQPQHFGDGTRLSIL.

This chain links TRBV7-8 with TRBJ1-1; 8 nucleotides align to TRBD1. Trimming removed 11 bases from V and 1 base from J; junction bases left unmatched: 9. Germline CDR1 and CDR2: SGHVS and FQNEAQ. The CDR3 spans 14 residues. The CDR3 here is CACETGATNTEAFF. The DNA for the CDR3 is TGTGCCTGTGAGACAGGGGCAACGAACACTGAAGCTTTCTTT.

This clonotype was counted between two and nine times. The chain recombines TRBV2 with TRBJ2-5; tentative D call: TRBD1 (6 bases). The CDR3 consists of 15 residues. Per the germline V gene, CDR1 is SNHLY and CDR2 is FYNNEI. The V gene lost 6 bases and the J gene lost 1 base, with 15 bases spanning the gap. CDR3 coding DNA: TGTGCCAGCAGCGCAGGACAGTCGATCCAAGAGACCCAGTACTTC. This codes for CASSAGQSIQETQYF.

The V gene is TRBV6-5, the J gene TRBJ1-6, with D uncertain. In germline, CDR1 is MNHEY, CDR2 SVGAGI. The CDR3 has 14 residues. V was clipped by 0 bases and J by 5 bases, with 5 bases between them. The CDR3, as DNA: TGTGCCAGCAGTTACTCTGGGAATAATTCACCCCTCCACTTT. As protein: CASSYSGNNSPLHF.

This clonotype was detected many times. The chain joins TRBV3-1 to TRBJ2-7; D may be TRBD1 or TRBD2 (5 bases each). The CDR3 consists of 13 residues. The germline V gene encodes CDR1 LGHDT and CDR2 YNNKEL (reference sequence). V was shortened by 0 bases and J by 5 bases, with 8 bases between the two germline ends. This CDR3 is CASSQEMGDEQYF. CDR3 bases: TGTGCCAGCAGCCAAGAAATGGGGGACGAGCAGTACTTC.

This clonotype was seen at least ten times. The rearrangement links TRBV11-1 to TRBJ2-7; the D is unclear. Germline V gene lookup returns CDR1 SGHAT and CDR2 FQDESV (reference sequence). The CDR3 is 14 residues long. Trimming left V 1 base short and J 2 bases short, with 9 bases between. CDR3 in amino acids: CASSLVEGPYEQYF. As DNA, the CDR3 is TGTGCCAGCAGCTTAGTTGAAGGCCCCTACGAGCAGTACTTC.

Details on this clonotype: A much more abundant neighbour one base away suggests this may be a read error. This rearrangement joins TRBV6-2 or TRBV6-3 to TRBJ2-7, with D tentatively TRBD1 (5 bases). With 10 bases removed from V and 0 bases from J, the gap between germline ends came to 10 bases. CDR1 is MNHEY and CDR2 is SVGEGT in the germline V gene. The CDR3 spans 12 residues. CDR3 loop: CAIKDSSYEQYV. For the CDR3, the DNA is TGTGCCATCAAAGACAGCTCCTACGAGCAGTACGTC.